This T cell receptor (beta chain) is drawn from a study of cytotoxic CD8 clonotypes in ibrutinib-treated CLL. Looking at the study overall: Treatment had run for a median 12 months, range 6 to 36, when response samples were taken. Whole-study findings and limits: Public clonotypes, found uncommonly, either contracted or stayed stable on treatment.

Concerning this clone itself: Its antigen is still unknown.

The CDR3 runs to 14 residues. V dropped 5 bases and J dropped 1 base, with 11 bases sitting between them. The germline CDR1 and CDR2 sequences are LGHNA and YSLEER. With sequencing, the targeted depth ranged from 1 in 200,000 to 1 in 1 million T cells. The protocol was immunoSEQ multiplex PCR, while the TCRdb copy is restricted to in-frame clones and leaves out a portion. The repertoire has 330,000 or so clones, roughly 67% of them found once; the top ten carry around 6.3%. The chain uses TRBV4-3 and TRBJ2-5; tentatively, D is TRBD2 (6 bases). Sequenced material: PBMCs, taken after 36 months of ibrutinib treatment. The clonotype comes from a human donor with chronic lymphocytic leukemia. CDR3 nucleotides: TGCGCCAGCAGCTTATACGGGGGCCAAGAGACCCAGTACTTC. Translating gives CASSLYGGQETQYF.